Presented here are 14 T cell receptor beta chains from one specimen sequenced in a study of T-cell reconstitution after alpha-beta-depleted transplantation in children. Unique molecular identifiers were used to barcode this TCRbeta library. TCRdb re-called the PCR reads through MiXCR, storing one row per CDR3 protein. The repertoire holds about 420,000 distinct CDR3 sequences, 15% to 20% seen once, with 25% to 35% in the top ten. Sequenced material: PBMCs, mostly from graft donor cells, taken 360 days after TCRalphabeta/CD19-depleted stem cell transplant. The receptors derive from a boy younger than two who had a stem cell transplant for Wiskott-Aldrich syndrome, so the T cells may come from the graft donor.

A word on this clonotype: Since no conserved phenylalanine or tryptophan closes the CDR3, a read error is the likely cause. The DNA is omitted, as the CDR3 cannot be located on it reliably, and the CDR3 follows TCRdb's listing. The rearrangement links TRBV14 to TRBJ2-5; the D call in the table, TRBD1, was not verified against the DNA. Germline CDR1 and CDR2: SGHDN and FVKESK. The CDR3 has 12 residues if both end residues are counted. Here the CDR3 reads CASSHLPYTGKS.

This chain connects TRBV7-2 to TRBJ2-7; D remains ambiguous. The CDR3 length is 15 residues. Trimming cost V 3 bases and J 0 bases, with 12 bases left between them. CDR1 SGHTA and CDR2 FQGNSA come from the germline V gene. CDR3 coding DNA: TGTGCCAGCAGCTTCTTCCCGGCCATCTCCTACGAGCAGTACTTC. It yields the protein CASSFFPAISYEQYF. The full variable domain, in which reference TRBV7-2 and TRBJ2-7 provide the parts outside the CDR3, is GAGVSQSPSNKVTEKGKDVELRCDPISGHTALYWYRQSLGQGLEFLIYFQGNSAPDKSGLPSDRFSAERTGGSVSTLTIQRTQQEDSAVYLCASSFFPAISYEQYFGPGTRLTVT.

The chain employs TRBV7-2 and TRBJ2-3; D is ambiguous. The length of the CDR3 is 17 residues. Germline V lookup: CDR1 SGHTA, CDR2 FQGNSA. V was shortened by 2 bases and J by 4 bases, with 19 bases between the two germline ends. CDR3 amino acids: CASSLRAGGRAADTQYF. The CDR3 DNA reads TGTGCCAGCAGCTTAAGGGCCGGCGGCCGGGCAGCAGATACGCAGTATTTT. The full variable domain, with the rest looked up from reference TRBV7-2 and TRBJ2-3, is GAGVSQSPSNKVTEKGKDVELRCDPISGHTALYWYRQSLGQGLEFLIYFQGNSAPDKSGLPSDRFSAERTGGSVSTLTIQRTQQEDSAVYLCASSLRAGGRAADTQYFGPGTRLTVL.

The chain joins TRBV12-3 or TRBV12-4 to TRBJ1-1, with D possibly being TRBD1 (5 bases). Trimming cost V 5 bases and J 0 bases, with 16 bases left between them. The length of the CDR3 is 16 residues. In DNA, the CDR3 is TGTGCCAGCAGTATTCTAACGTGGGGCTTGAACACTGAAGCTTTCTTT. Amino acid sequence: CASSILTWGLNTEAFF.

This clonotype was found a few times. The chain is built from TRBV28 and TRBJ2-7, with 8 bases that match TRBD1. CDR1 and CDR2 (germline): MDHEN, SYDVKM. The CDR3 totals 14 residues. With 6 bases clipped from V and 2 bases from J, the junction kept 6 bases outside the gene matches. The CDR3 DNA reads TGTGCCAGCAGCGGGACAGGCGAGACCTACGAGCAGTACTTC. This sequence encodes CASSGTGETYEQYF.

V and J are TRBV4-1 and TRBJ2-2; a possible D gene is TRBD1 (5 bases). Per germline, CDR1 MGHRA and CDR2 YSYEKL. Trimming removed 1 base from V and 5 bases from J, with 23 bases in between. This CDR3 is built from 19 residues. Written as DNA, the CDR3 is TGCGCCAGCAGCCAAGTCGTTCTTACAACGATGGACACTACCGGGGAGCTGTTTTTT. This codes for CASSQVVLTTMDTTGELFF.

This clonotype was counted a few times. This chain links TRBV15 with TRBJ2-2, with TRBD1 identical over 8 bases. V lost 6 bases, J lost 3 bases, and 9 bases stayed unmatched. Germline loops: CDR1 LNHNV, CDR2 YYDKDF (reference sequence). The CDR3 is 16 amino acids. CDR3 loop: CATRTTQGADTGELFF. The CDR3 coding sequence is TGTGCCACCAGGACTACTCAGGGGGCTGACACCGGGGAGCTGTTTTTT. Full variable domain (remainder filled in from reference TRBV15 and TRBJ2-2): DAMVIQNPRYQVTQFGKPVTLSCSQTLNHNVMYWYQQKSSQAPKLLFHYYDKDFNNEADTPDNFQSRRPNTSFCFLDIRSPGLGDTAMYLCATRTTQGADTGELFFGEGSRLTVL.

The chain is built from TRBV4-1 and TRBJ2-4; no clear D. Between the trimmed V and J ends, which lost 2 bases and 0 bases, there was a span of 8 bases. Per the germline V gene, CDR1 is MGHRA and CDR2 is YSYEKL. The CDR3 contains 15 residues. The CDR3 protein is CASSQKDLAKNIQYF. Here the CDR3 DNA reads TGCGCCAGCAGCCAAAAAGATCTAGCCAAAAACATTCAGTACTTC.

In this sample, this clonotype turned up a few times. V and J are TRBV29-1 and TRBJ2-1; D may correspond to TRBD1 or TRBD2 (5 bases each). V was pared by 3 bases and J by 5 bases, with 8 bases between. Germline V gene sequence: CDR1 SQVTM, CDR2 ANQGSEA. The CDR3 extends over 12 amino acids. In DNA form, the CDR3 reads TGCAGCGTTGATCGGGACCACAATGAGCAGTTCTTC. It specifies CSVDRDHNEQFF.

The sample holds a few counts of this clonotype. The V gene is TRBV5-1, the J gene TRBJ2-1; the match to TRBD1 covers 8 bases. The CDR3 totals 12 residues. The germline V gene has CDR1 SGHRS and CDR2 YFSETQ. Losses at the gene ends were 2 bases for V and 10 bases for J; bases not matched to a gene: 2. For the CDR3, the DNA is TGCGCCAGCAGCTTCGACAGGGGAGAGCAGTTCTTC. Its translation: CASSFDRGEQFF.

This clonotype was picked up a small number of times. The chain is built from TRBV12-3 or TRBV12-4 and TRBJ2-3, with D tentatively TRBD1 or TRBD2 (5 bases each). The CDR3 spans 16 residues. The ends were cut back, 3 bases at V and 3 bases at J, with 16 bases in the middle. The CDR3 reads CASSFKGPWGTDTQYF. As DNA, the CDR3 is TGTGCCAGCAGTTTCAAGGGCCCTTGGGGGACAGATACGCAGTATTTT.

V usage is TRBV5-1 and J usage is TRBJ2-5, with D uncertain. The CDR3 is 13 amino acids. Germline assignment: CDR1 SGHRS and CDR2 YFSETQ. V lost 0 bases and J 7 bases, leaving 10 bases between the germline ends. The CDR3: CASSLEDPGTQYF. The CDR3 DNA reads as TGCGCCAGCAGCTTGGAGGACCCGGGGACCCAGTACTTC.

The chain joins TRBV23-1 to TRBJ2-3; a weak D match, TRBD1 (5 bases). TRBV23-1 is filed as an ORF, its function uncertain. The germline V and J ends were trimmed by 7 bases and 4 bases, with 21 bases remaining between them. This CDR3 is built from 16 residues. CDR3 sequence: CASTRNRFFGPDTQYF. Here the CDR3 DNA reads TGCGCCAGCACACGGAACAGGTTTTTTGGCCCAGATACGCAGTATTTT.

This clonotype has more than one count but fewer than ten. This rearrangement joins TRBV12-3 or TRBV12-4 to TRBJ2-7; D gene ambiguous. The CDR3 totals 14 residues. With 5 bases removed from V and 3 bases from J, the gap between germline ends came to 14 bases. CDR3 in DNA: TGTGCCAGCAGTCGTAGATCCACGGACTACGAGCAGTACTTC. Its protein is CASSRRSTDYEQYF.